This T cell receptor (beta chain) was obtained from a study of blood T cells in healthy people across ages. This clonotype appeared many times. The CDR3 extends over 14 amino acids. The J segment lost 3 bases and the V segment lost 4 bases, leaving 3 bases of the junction unmatched. The germline V gene has CDR1 DFQATT and CDR2 SNEGSKA (reference sequence). It was with a sample-barcoded 5' primer and a J-beta primer mix that a second PCR of about 7 to 12 cycles was run. TCRdb analysed the 5' RACE reads with MiXCR anew, one entry per CDR3 protein. The data hold approximately 680,000 distinct CDR3 sequences, with about 30% observed a single time.

Material for sequencing was blood. V gene TRBV20-1 combines with J gene TRBJ1-3; 10 nucleotides agree with TRBD1. The clonotype was recovered from a woman over 75 in good health. The DNA for the CDR3 is TGCAGTGCTACGGGACAGGGGTTTGGAAACACCATATATTTT. Amino acid sequence: CSATGQGFGNTIYF.